This T cell receptor (beta chain) was profiled in a study of Ad26.COV2.S vaccination and SARS-CoV-2 variants. Whole-study findings and limits: Substantial breadth in spike-specific CD8+ and CD4+ T cell responses was reportedly seen after vaccination.

As for this clone: Its antigen remains unknown.

Treatment described: some 20 received Ad26.COV2.S at low or high dose, single or two shots; about five received placebo; per-sample allocation not given. Specimens were obtained on day 63 following the first vaccine or placebo injection. The method was immunoSEQ multiplex PCR; TCRdb's version includes in-frame clones alone and lacks a portion of them. The profile shows some 340,000 clones, just under 85% of them singletons. The CDR3 loop spans 14 amino acids. Germline lookup yields CDR1 SNHLY and CDR2 FYNNEI. Between the trimmed V and J ends, which lost 6 bases and 5 bases, there was a span of 14 bases.

This chain links TRBV2 with TRBJ1-5, with TRBD1 as a possible D gene (5 bases). This specimen consisted of peripheral blood, obtained in a trial of Ad26.COV2.S vaccine versus placebo. This receptor was identified in a person between 18 and 65 years old who received the Ad26.COV2.S COVID-19 vaccine or a placebo. CDR3 DNA sequence: TGTGCCAGCAGCGGGACCTGGGGACATCAGCCCCAGCATTTT. It translates to CASSGTWGHQPQHF.